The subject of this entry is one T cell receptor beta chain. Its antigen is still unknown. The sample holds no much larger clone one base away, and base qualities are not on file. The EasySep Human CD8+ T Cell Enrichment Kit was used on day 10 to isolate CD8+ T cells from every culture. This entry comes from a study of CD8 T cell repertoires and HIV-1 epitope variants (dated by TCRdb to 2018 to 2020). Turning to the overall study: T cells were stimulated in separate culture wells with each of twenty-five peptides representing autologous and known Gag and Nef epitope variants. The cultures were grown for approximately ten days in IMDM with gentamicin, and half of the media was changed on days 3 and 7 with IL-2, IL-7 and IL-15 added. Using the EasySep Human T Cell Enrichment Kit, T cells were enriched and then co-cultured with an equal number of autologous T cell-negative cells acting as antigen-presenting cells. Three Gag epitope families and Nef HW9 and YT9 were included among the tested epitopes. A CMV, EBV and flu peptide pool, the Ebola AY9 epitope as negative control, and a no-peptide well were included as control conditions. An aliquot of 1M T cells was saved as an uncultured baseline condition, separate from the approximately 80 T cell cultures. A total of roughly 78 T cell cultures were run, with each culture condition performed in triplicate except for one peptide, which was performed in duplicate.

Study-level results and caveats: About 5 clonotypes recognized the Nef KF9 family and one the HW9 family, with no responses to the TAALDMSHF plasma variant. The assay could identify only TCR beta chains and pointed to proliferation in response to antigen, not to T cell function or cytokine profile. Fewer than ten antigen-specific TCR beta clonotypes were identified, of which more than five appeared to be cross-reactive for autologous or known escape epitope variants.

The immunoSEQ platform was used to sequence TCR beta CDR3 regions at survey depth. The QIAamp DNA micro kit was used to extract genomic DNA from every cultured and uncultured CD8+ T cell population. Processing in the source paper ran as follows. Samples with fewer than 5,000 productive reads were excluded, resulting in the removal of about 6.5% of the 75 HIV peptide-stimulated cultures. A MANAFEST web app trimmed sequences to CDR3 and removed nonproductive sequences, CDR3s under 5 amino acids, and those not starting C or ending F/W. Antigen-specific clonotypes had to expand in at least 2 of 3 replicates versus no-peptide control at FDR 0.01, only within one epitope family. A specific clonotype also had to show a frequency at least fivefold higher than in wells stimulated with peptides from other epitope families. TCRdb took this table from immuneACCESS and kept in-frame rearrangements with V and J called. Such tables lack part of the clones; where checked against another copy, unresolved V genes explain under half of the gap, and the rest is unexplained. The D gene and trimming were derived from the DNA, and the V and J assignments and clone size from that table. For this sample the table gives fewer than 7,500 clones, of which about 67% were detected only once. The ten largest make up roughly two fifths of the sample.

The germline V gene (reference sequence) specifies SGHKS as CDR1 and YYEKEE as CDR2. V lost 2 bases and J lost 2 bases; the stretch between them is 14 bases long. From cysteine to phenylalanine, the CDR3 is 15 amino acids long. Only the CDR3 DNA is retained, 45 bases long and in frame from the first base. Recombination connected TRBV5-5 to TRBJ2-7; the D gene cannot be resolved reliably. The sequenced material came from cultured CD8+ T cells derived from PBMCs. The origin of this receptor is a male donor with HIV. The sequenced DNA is TGTGCCAGCAGCTTAGCGCCTAGTGGGGCCTACGAGCAGTACTTC. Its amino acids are CASSLAPSGAYEQYF.